This TCR beta chain was recorded in a study of patients and donors after allogeneic stem cell transplantation. There are a few counts of this clonotype. Germline V gene sequence: CDR1 LGHNA, CDR2 YSLEER. With V trimmed by 0 bases and J by 2 bases, 4 bases remained unmatched. This CDR3 has 16 residues. TCRdb processed the RT-PCR reads anew with MiXCR; each CDR3 protein has one entry. The table lists about 230,000 distinct CDR3 sequences, roughly an eighth of them singletons. The V and J genes are TRBV4-3 and TRBJ2-3, with 8 bases that match TRBD2. Sequencing was carried out using blood, either unsorted or a sorted T cell fraction (not recorded which). The clonotype originates from a human donor who was either an allogeneic HSCT recipient or a stem cell or donor lymphocyte infusion donor (not recorded which). It is not recorded whose cells these are; they may come from a transplant donor. The CDR3 DNA follows: TGCGCCAGCAGCCAAGATGCGGGGGGACTCACAGATACGCAGTATTTT. Translation gives CASSQDAGGLTDTQYF.